The T cell receptor beta chain described here comes from a study of vaccination and CD4 T cells after COVID-19. On the study more broadly: Median time from second vaccine dose to sampling was just over 70 days (14 to 241).

Turning to this clonotype: The antigen is undetermined.

The germline CDR1 and CDR2 sequences are SGHVS and FNYEAQ. V lost 3 bases and J 0 bases, leaving 7 bases between the germline ends. The CDR3 sequence is 14 residues long. Specified treatment: roughly 11-day PBMC culture with coronavirus spike peptide pools or control peptides (ViraFEST assay). Researchers used the Oncomine TCR Beta short-read assay to sequence DNA from cultured CD4+ T cells. TCRdb analysed the PCR reads with MiXCR anew, one entry per CDR3 protein. The data hold about 21,000 distinct CDR3 sequences, with roughly half observed a single time. The sequenced material came from CD4+ T cells from blood, cultured in vitro. This rearrangement joins TRBV7-6 to TRBJ2-3; tentative D call: TRBD2 (6 bases). The sequence was collected from a human donor who had recovered from COVID-19. CDR3 residues: CASSFGTSTDTQYF. In DNA, the CDR3 is TGTGCCAGCAGCTTTGGGACTAGCACAGATACGCAGTATTTT.